The 32 T cell receptor beta chains listed next were all sequenced from one sample in a study of regulatory T cells in long-lasting Graves disease. Time point of the sample: newly diagnosed GD, antithyroid drugs for less than 3 months. From PBMCs, RNA was extracted and then used to make the TCR library. Arm-PCR with iRepertoire HTBI primers amplified the CDR3 regions for these TCR beta libraries. Each CDR3 protein is one row after TCRdb ran MiXCR on the multiplex PCR reads. The sample has just over 600,000 distinct CDR3 sequences; approximately 15% are singletons. The sample was also reused in another study, on T cells in Graves' hyperthyroidism and ophthalmopathy.

Sequenced here: peripheral blood mononuclear cells (PBMCs), sampled at new diagnosis, from a patient treated with antithyroid drugs. Every receptor here comes from a woman aged 25-40 years with Graves disease.

This clonotype came up many times. The chain recombines TRBV30 with TRBJ1-4, with D unresolved. V gave up 2 bases and J gave up 0 bases, with 13 bases separating them. The CDR3 covers 16 residues. The germline V gene encodes CDR1 GTSNPN and CDR2 SVGIG (reference sequence). CDR3: CAWSPYRISTNEKLFF. CDR3 in DNA: TGTGCCTGGAGTCCGTATAGGATCTCAACTAATGAAAAACTGTTTTTT.

The table lists this clonotype with many counts. The V and J genes are TRBV7-9 and TRBJ2-7; D gene ambiguous. Germline CDR1 and CDR2: SEHNR and FQNEAQ (reference sequence). V dropped 2 bases and J dropped 9 bases, with 20 bases sitting between them. The CDR3 loop spans 15 amino acids. The CDR3 loop reads CASSLLGKTPTPQYF. The CDR3 coding sequence is TGTGCCAGCAGCTTATTAGGAAAAACCCCTACGCCGCAGTACTTC.

This clonotype has a handful of counts. The rearrangement joins TRBV12-3 or TRBV12-4 to TRBJ2-1, with a tentative D call TRBD2 (5 bases). V was pared by 5 bases and J by 0 bases, with 14 bases between. This CDR3 region has 16 residues. The CDR3 DNA follows: TGTGCCAGCAGTGCGGCGGGCAAACCCTCCTACAATGAGCAGTTCTTC. Amino acid sequence: CASSAAGKPSYNEQFF.

The chain couples TRBV19 to TRBJ2-1; TRBD1 is a possible D gene (5 bases). The CDR3 has 16 amino acids. Germline assignment: CDR1 LNHDA and CDR2 SQIVND (reference sequence). Trimming cost V 3 bases and J 8 bases, with 20 bases left between them. As DNA, the CDR3 is TGTGCCAGTAGTATCGGCAGGGCACTTACTGGGGATGAGCAGTTCTTC. Translated: CASSIGRALTGDEQFF.

This clonotype was observed many times. The chain links TRBV20-1 to TRBJ1-5, with a tentative D call TRBD1 (6 bases). Between the trimmed V and J ends, which lost 3 bases and 3 bases, there was a span of 21 bases. Germline CDR1 and CDR2: DFQATT and SNEGSKA (reference sequence). This CDR3 has 17 amino acids. In nucleotides, the CDR3 is TGCAGTGCTAGTCCCGTACAGGGCCGGGGCAACAATCAGCCCCAGCATTTT. Residues: CSASPVQGRGNNQPQHF.

There are a few counts of this clonotype. J is TRBJ2-7 and V is TRBV6-2 or TRBV6-3, with TRBD2 identical over 7 bases. The CDR3 covers 15 residues. CDR1 and CDR2 (germline): MNHEY, SVGEGT. V was pared by 2 bases and J by 4 bases, with 8 bases of the junction left unmatched. CDR3 region: CASSYDRGRWYEQYF. The CDR3 region has the DNA TGTGCCAGCAGTTACGATCGCGGGAGATGGTACGAGCAGTACTTC.

The chain uses TRBV5-6 and TRBJ1-1; D gene ambiguous. The CDR3 spans 13 residues. Trimming cost V 1 base and J 6 bases, with 10 bases left between them. From germline, CDR1 is SGHDT and CDR2 YYEEEE. The CDR3 here is CASSLKGVAEAFF. CDR3 in DNA: TGTGCCAGCAGCTTGAAGGGAGTTGCTGAAGCTTTCTTT. Drawing the rest from reference TRBV5-6 and TRBJ1-1, the complete variable domain is DAGVTQSPTHLIKTRGQQVTLRCSPKSGHDTVSWYQQALGQGPQFIFQYYEEEERQRGNFPDRFSGHQFPNYSSELNVNALLLGDSALYLCASSLKGVAEAFFGQGTRLTVV.

This clonotype was seen at least ten times. The chain links TRBV12-3 or TRBV12-4 to TRBJ1-2, with unresolved D. V shed 3 bases and J shed 7 bases, with 15 bases lying between them. This CDR3 is 14 amino acids long. The CDR3 loop reads CASSFLFASGGYTF. In DNA, the CDR3 is TGTGCCAGCAGTTTTCTCTTTGCATCGGGTGGCTACACCTTC.

V gene TRBV6-1 combines with J gene TRBJ2-7; possibly TRBD1 for D (6 bases). V was trimmed by 7 bases and J by 6 bases, leaving 10 bases between them. In germline, CDR1 is MNHNS, CDR2 SASEGT. CDR3 length: 11 amino acids. In DNA, the CDR3 is TGTGCCAGCAAAAGACAGGCCGAGCAGTACTTC. Its translation: CASKRQAEQYF.

This clonotype was detected many times. CDR3 in amino acids: CASTQRGTSSHEQYF. Here the CDR3 DNA reads TGTGCCAGCACTCAGCGGGGGACGAGTAGTCACGAGCAGTACTTC. The rearrangement joins TRBV6-1 to TRBJ2-7, with 8 bases matching TRBD2. The CDR3 spans 15 residues. Germline CDR1 reads MNHNS; CDR2 reads SASEGT. V was clipped by 7 bases and J by 5 bases; unmatched bases: 13.

This clonotype has ten or more counts. This chain joins TRBV24-1 and TRBJ2-3; D not resolved. Deletions cut 7 bases from V and 3 bases from J, with 19 bases between. CDR3 length: 16 amino acids. Germline lookup yields CDR1 KGHDR and CDR2 SFDVKD. This chain's CDR3 is CATSLDSNLRTDTQYF. The CDR3, as DNA: TGTGCCACCAGCCTCGACTCAAACCTCCGGACAGATACGCAGTATTTT.

This clonotype was found many times. The chain has TRBV28 and TRBJ2-5, with TRBD2 matching over 7 bases. The CDR3 sequence is 16 residues long. CDR1 and CDR2 (germline): MDHEN, SYDVKM. J was trimmed by 5 bases and V by 3 bases; bases with no gene match: 12. Written as DNA, the CDR3 is TGTGCCAGCAGTTTCACGAGAGGCGGGAGTAGGGAGACCCAGTACTTC. Residues: CASSFTRGGSRETQYF.

The J gene is TRBJ2-3, the V gene TRBV9; D call uncertain. V shed 3 bases and J shed 8 bases, with 10 bases lying between them. The CDR3 consists of 12 residues. Germline V lookup: CDR1 SGDLS, CDR2 YYNGEE. The CDR3: CASSDSWSTQYF. For the CDR3, the DNA is TGTGCCAGCAGCGACTCTTGGAGTACGCAGTATTTT.

At least ten counts were recorded for this clonotype. The V gene is TRBV6-2 or TRBV6-3, the J gene TRBJ2-1; unclear D gene. There are 14 residues in the CDR3. Trimming removed 4 bases at V and 0 bases at J, with 7 bases between. Germline V gene data show CDR1 as MNHEY and CDR2 as SVGEGT. The CDR3, as DNA: TGTGCCAGCAGTTTGGCACTCTCCTACAATGAGCAGTTCTTC. It specifies CASSLALSYNEQFF.

The chain carries TRBV4-1 and TRBJ2-6; D perhaps matches TRBD2 (6 bases). V was shortened by 0 bases and J by 2 bases, with 14 bases between the two germline ends. Germline values: CDR1 MGHRA, CDR2 YSYEKL. The CDR3 consists of 18 residues. CDR3 nucleotide sequence: TGCGCCAGCAGCCAAGAGTCCGGGAGCCGTCCTGGGGCCAACGTCCTGACTTTC. It encodes CASSQESGSRPGANVLTF.

In this sample, this clonotype turned up many times. V usage is TRBV25-1 and J usage is TRBJ1-2, with D maybe TRBD1 (6 bases). The CDR3 runs 15 residues. V was clipped by 1 base and J by 8 bases, with 17 bases between them. CDR1 MGHDK and CDR2 SYGVNS come from the germline V gene. CDR3: CASSESYRAEKGYTF. CDR3 nucleotides: TGTGCCAGCAGTGAATCCTACAGGGCCGAGAAGGGCTACACCTTC.

There are many counts of this clonotype. The V and J genes are TRBV6-2 or TRBV6-3 and TRBJ1-2; no definite D call. Per the germline V gene, CDR1 is MNHEY and CDR2 is SVGEGT. The CDR3 has 15 amino acids. Trimming pared 0 bases from V and 5 bases from J, leaving 13 bases between. In DNA, the CDR3 is TGTGCCAGCAGTTACTCGTACGCCGGGGTGTATGGCTACACCTTC. This translates into CASSYSYAGVYGYTF.

This clonotype was picked up many times. The V and J genes are TRBV27 and TRBJ2-7; 11 bases line up with TRBD2. CDR3 length: 15 amino acids. With 10 bases clipped from V and 0 bases from J, the junction kept 8 bases outside the gene matches. Germline-derived CDR1 and CDR2 are MNHEY and SMNVEV (reference sequence). In nucleotides, the CDR3 is TGTGCCACAGGGACTAGCGGCCTAAGCTCCTACGAGCAGTACTTC. Amino acids: CATGTSGLSSYEQYF.

This clonotype has at least ten counts. The rearrangement joins TRBV12-3 or TRBV12-4 to TRBJ2-7; D not certain. The CDR3 totals 11 residues. V shed 11 bases and J shed 2 bases, with 10 bases lying between them. The CDR3 DNA reads TGTGCCTACCCAGAGACCTACGAGCAGTACTTC. Its protein product is CAYPETYEQYF.

This sequence joins TRBV7-9 and TRBJ2-7; D may be TRBD2 (6 bases). Germline assignment: CDR1 SEHNR and CDR2 FQNEAQ (reference sequence). Trimming took 1 base from V and 3 from J, leaving 10 bases between them. The CDR3 consists of 14 residues. The CDR3, as DNA: TGTGCCAGCAGCTTAGGAGGGACTCTCTACGAGCAGTACTTC. Translation: CASSLGGTLYEQYF.

This clonotype was seen a few times. The chain uses TRBV5-1 and TRBJ2-5, with a weak D call TRBD2 (6 bases). The CDR3 is 11 amino acids. CDR1 and CDR2 (germline): SGHRS, YFSETQ. V lost 8 bases, J lost 2 bases, and 7 bases lay in between. For the CDR3, the DNA is TGCGCCAGTGCGGGACAAGAGACCCAGTACTTC. The encoded protein is CASAGQETQYF. Drawing the rest from reference TRBV5-1 and TRBJ2-5, the complete variable domain is KAGVTQTPRYLIKTRGQQVTLSCSPISGHRSVSWYQQTPGQGLQFLFEYFSETQRNKGNFPGRFSGRQFSNSRSEMNVSTLELGDSALYLCASAGQETQYFGPGTRLLVL.

Ten or more counts support this clonotype. CDR3 sequence: CATSRGEGGNSPLHF. The CDR3 coding sequence is TGTGCCACCAGCAGAGGGGAGGGAGGGAATTCACCCCTCCACTTT. V is TRBV15 and J is TRBJ1-6, with unresolved D. CDR3 length: 15 residues. The germline CDR1 and CDR2 sequences are LNHNV and YYDKDF (reference sequence). Deletions cut 1 base from V and 7 bases from J, with 11 bases between.

The rearrangement links TRBV29-1 to TRBJ1-5; 8 bases fit TRBD1. The V gene end was trimmed by 3 bases and the J gene end by 5 bases; junction bases not matched to a gene: 15. Germline CDR1 is SQVTM and CDR2 is ANQGSEA. This CDR3 contains 17 residues. CDR3 in DNA: TGCAGCGTTGATAGAGGACAGGGTTTGGGGTTGGATCAGCCCCAGCATTTT. Protein sequence: CSVDRGQGLGLDQPQHF. Using reference TRBV29-1 and TRBJ1-5 for the parts outside the CDR3, the full variable domain is SAVISQKPSRDICQRGTSLTIQCQVDSQVTMMFWYRQQPGQSLTLIATANQGSEATYESGFVIDKFPISRPNLTFSTLTVSNMSPEDSSIYLCSVDRGQGLGLDQPQHFGDGTRLSIL.

In its sample, this clonotype was seen many times. The genes are TRBV15 and TRBJ2-3, with D unclear. The CDR3 runs to 12 residues. Germline CDR1 and CDR2: LNHNV and YYDKDF (reference sequence). V shed 5 bases and J shed 5 bases, with 8 bases lying between them. The CDR3 DNA reads as TGTGCCACCAGCGGATACGGAGATACGCAGTATTTT. It translates to CATSGYGDTQYF. Variable domain in full (rest from reference TRBV15 and TRBJ2-3): DAMVIQNPRYQVTQFGKPVTLSCSQTLNHNVMYWYQQKSSQAPKLLFHYYDKDFNNEADTPDNFQSRRPNTSFCFLDIRSPGLGDTAMYLCATSGYGDTQYFGPGTRLTVL.

V gene TRBV9 combines with J gene TRBJ2-1; 15 bases line up with TRBD2. Germline V gives CDR1 SGDLS, CDR2 YYNGEE. With V trimmed by 7 bases and J by 9 bases, 5 bases remained unmatched. The CDR3 runs to 14 residues. CDR3: CASGPGLAGGEQFF. The CDR3 DNA reads as TGTGCCAGCGGGCCGGGACTAGCGGGAGGTGAGCAGTTCTTC.

This clonotype was seen at least ten times. This chain links TRBV10-3 with TRBJ1-1, with 12 bases fitting TRBD1. From germline, CDR1 is ENHRY and CDR2 SYGVKD. Unmatched junction bases numbered 11, after V lost 10 bases and J lost 5 bases. This CDR3 spans 15 amino acids. The CDR3 loop is CANSGTGGGETEAFF. The CDR3 DNA follows: TGTGCCAACTCCGGGACAGGGGGCGGGGAGACTGAAGCTTTCTTT.

V usage is TRBV6-1 and J usage is TRBJ2-7; 7 nucleotides agree with TRBD1. The germline V gene has CDR1 MNHNS and CDR2 SASEGT. The J segment lost 2 bases and the V segment lost 4 bases, leaving 5 bases of the junction unmatched. The CDR3 covers 14 residues. The CDR3 nucleotides are TGTGCCAGCAGTGTCCGGGACAGCGCCTACGAGCAGTACTTC. This codes for CASSVRDSAYEQYF.

This clonotype has more than one count but fewer than ten. This chain joins TRBV20-1 and TRBJ1-1; D unresolved. The length of the CDR3 is 11 residues. V was cut by 1 base and J by 3 bases, with 3 bases left in between. Per germline, CDR1 DFQATT and CDR2 SNEGSKA (reference sequence). CDR3: CSARVDTEAFF. The CDR3, as DNA: TGCAGTGCTAGAGTAGACACTGAAGCTTTCTTT.

This sequence joins TRBV7-3 and TRBJ2-3, with D perhaps TRBD1 (6 bases). Trimming cost V 2 bases and J 9 bases, with 18 bases left between them. The CDR3 spans 15 residues. Looked up from germline, CDR1 is SGHTA and CDR2 is FQGTGA. CDR3 DNA: TGTGCCAGCAGCTTACGTGCAGGGGCATTGGGGACGCAGTATTTT. This encodes CASSLRAGALGTQYF. The full variable domain, rest sourced from reference TRBV7-3 and TRBJ2-3, is GAGVSQTPSNKVTEKGKYVELRCDPISGHTALYWYRQSLGQGPEFLIYFQGTGAADDSGLPNDRFFAVRPEGSVSTLKIQRTERGDSAVYLCASSLRAGALGTQYFGPGTRLTVL.

This clonotype occurred many times. The genes are TRBV30 and TRBJ1-1; D unclear. V was trimmed by 1 base and J by 0 bases, leaving 9 bases between them. The CDR3 runs 14 residues. CDR1 is GTSNPN and CDR2 is SVGIG in the germline V gene (reference sequence). The CDR3 is CAWSDETVNTEAFF. The CDR3, as DNA: TGTGCCTGGAGTGACGAGACGGTGAACACTGAAGCTTTCTTT.

As to this clonotype: A read error is possible here, since a much larger clone lies one base away. J is TRBJ2-3 and V is TRBV20-1; D may be TRBD1 or TRBD2 (5 bases each). Germline loops: CDR1 DFQATT, CDR2 SNEGSKA (reference sequence). This CDR3 has 14 residues. As DNA, the CDR3 is TGCAGTACGGAATTATGGGGGAGCACAAATACGCAGTATTTT. As protein: CSTELWGSTNTQYF.

Notes on this clonotype: The CDR3 ends on some other residue instead of the conserved phenylalanine or tryptophan, so this is likely a read error. Because the CDR3's place on the DNA is in doubt, the DNA is left out and the CDR3 is given as listed by TCRdb. The chain couples TRBV29-1 to TRBJ2-3; the table's D call, TRBD1, has no DNA check behind it. The CDR3 length is 10 residues, termini included. The germline CDR1 and CDR2 sequences are SQVTM and ANQGSEA. CDR3 region: CSATYGGPDI.